This TCR beta chain was retrieved from a study of cytomegalovirus exposure and HLA in healthy donors. Profiling relied on immunoSEQ multiplex PCR, and the TCRdb table lists in-frame clones only, not all of them. The table includes approximately 210,000 clones, around 88% detected once. V shed 0 bases, J shed 4 bases, and the junction held 8 bases outside the gene matches. CDR1 SNHLY and CDR2 FYNNEI come from the germline V gene. This CDR3 comprises 16 residues. The sequenced material came from PBMCs. The receptor was derived from a woman between 18 and 30 years old in good health and CMV-seronegative. The genes are TRBV2 and TRBJ1-2; 7 positions match TRBD1. The chain's CDR3 is CASSEALTGVLYGYTF. The CDR3 DNA reads TGTGCCAGCAGTGAAGCGCTTACAGGGGTACTCTATGGCTACACCTTC.